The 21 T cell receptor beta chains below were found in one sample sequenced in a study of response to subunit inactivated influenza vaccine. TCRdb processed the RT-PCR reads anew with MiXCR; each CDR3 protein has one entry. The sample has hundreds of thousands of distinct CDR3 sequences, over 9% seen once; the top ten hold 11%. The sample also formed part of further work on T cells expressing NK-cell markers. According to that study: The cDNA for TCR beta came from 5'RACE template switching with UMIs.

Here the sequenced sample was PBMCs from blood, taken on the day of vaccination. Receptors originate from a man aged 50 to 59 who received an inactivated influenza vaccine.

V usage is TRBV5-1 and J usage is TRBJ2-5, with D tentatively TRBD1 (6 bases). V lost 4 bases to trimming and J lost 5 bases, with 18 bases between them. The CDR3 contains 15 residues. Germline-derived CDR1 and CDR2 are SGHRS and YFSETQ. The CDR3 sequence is CASSPPFGTIETQYF. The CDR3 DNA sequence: TGCGCCAGCAGCCCCCCCTTCGGGACAATTGAGACCCAGTACTTC.

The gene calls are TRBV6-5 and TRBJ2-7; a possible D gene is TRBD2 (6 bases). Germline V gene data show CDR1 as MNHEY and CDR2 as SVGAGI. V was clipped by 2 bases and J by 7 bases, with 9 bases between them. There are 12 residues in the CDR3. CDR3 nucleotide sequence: TGTGCCAGCAGTTACCCGGGGAGGGAGCAGTACTTC. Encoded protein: CASSYPGREQYF.

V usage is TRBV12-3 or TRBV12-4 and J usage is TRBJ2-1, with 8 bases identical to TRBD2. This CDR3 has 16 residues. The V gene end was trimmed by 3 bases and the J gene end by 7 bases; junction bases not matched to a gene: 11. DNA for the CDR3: TGTGCCAGCAGTTTGATAGCGGGGAGAATATCTAATGAGCAGTTCTTC. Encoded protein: CASSLIAGRISNEQFF.

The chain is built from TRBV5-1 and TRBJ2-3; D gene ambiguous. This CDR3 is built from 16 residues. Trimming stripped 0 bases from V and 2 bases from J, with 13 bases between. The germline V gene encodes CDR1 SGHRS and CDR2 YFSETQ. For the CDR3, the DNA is TGCGCCAGCAGCTTGGCCCCCCCACCCCACACAGATACGCAGTATTTT. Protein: CASSLAPPPHTDTQYF.

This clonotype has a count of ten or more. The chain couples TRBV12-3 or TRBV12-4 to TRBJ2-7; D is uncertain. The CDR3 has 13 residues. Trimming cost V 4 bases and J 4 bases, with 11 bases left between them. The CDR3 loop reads CASSSHNTYEQYF. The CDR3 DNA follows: TGTGCCAGCAGTTCCCACAACACATACGAGCAGTACTTC.

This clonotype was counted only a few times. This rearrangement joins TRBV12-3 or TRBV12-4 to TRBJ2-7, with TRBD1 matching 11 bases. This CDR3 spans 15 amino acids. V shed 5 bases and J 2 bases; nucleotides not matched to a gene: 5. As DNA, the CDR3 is TGTGCCAGCAGTAGAATGGGACAGGGGGCCTACGAGCAGTACTTC. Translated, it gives CASSRMGQGAYEQYF.

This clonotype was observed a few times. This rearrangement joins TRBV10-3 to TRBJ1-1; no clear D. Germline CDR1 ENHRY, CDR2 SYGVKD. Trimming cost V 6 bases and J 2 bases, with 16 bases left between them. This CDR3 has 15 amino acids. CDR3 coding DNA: TGTGCCATCAGATACCCCCGGGCCCTAAACACTGAAGCTTTCTTT. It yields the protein CAIRYPRALNTEAFF.

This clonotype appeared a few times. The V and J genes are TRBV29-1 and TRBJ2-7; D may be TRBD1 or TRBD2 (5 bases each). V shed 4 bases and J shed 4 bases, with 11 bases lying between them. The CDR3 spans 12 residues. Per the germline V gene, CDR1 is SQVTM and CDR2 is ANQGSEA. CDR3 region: CSVAMGEYEQYF. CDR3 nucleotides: TGCAGCGTTGCGATGGGGGAGTACGAGCAGTACTTC.

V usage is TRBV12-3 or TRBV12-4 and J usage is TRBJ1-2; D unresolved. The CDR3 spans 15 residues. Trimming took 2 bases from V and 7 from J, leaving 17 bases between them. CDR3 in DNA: TGTGCCAGCAGTTTATTCGCGGCAGGCTTGGGTGGCTACACCTTC. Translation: CASSLFAAGLGGYTF.

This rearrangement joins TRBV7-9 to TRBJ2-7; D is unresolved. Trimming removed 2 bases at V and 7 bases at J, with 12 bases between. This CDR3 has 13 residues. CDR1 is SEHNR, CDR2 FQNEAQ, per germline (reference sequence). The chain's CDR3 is CASSLTKAEEQYF. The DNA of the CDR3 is TGTGCCAGCAGCTTAACCAAGGCGGAAGAGCAGTACTTC.

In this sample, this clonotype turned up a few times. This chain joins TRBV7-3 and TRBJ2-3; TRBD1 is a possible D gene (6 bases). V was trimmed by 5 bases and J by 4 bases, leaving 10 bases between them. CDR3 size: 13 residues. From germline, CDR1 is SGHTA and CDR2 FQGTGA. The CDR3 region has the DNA TGTGCCAGCAGCGCACAGGGTGCAGATACGCAGTATTTT. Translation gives CASSAQGADTQYF.

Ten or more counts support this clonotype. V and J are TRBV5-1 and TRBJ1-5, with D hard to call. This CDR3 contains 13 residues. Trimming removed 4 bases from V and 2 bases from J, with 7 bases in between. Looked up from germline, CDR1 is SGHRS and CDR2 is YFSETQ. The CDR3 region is CASSRRGNQPQHF. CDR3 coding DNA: TGCGCCAGCAGCCGTCGAGGCAATCAGCCCCAGCATTTT.

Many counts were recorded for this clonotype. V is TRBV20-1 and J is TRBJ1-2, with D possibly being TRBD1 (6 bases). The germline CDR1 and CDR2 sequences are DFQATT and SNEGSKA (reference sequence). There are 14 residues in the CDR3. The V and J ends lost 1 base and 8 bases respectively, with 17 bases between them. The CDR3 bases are TGCAGTGCTAGAGGGCAGGGGTATATCTTCGGCTACACCTTC. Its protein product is CSARGQGYIFGYTF.

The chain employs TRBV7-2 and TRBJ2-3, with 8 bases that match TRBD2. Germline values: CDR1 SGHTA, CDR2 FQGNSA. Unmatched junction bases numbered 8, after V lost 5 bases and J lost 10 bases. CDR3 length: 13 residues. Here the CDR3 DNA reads TGTGCCAGCAGCGTCGGGGCGGGAGGTGCGCAGTATTTT. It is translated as CASSVGAGGAQYF.

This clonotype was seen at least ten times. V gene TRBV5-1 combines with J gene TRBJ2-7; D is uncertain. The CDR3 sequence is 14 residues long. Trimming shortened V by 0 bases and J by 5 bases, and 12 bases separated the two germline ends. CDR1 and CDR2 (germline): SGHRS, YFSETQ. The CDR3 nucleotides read TGCGCCAGCAGCTTGGCTTCGGCAGGCGACGAGCAGTACTTC. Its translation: CASSLASAGDEQYF.

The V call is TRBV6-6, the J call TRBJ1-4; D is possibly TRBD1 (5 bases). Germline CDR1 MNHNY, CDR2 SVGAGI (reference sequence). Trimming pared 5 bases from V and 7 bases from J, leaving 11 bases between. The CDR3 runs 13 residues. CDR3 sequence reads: CASSAGTVEKLFF. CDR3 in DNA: TGTGCCAGCAGTGCCGGGACGGTTGAAAAACTGTTTTTT.

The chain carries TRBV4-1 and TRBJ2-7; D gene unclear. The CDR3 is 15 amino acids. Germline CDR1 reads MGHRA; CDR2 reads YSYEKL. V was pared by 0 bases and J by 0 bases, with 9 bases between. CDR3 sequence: CASSQEWGGSYEQYF. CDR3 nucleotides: TGCGCCAGCAGCCAAGAATGGGGTGGCTCCTACGAGCAGTACTTC.

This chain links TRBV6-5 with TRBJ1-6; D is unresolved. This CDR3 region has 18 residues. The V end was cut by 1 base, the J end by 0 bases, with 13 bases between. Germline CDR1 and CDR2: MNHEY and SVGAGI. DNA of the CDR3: TGTGCCAGCAGTTACTTCGCGACTGGCGGCTCCTATAATTCACCCCTCCACTTT. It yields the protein CASSYFATGGSYNSPLHF.

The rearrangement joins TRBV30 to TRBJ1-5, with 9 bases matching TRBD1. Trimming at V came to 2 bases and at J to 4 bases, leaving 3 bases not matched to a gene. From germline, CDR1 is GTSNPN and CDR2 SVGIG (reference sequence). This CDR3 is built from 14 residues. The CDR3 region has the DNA TGTGCCTGGAGTTGGGGACAGGGAAATCAGCCCCAGCATTTT. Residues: CAWSWGQGNQPQHF. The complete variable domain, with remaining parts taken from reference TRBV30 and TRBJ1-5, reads SQTIHQWPATLVQPVGSPLSLECTVEGTSNPNLYWYRQAAGRGLQLLFYSVGIGQISSEVPQNLSASRPQDRQFILSSKKLLLSDSGFYLCAWSWGQGNQPQHFGDGTRLSIL.

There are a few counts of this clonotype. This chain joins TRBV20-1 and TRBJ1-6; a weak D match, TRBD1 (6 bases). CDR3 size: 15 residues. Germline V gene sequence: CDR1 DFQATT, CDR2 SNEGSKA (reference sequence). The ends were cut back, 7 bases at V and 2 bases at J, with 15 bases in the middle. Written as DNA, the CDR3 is TGCAGTGTTCGACAGGATGAAACCTATAATTCACCCCTCCACTTT. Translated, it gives CSVRQDETYNSPLHF.

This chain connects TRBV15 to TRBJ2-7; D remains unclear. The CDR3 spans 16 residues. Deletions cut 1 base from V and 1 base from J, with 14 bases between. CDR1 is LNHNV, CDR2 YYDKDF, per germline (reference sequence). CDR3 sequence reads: CATSRGLGSFSYEQYF. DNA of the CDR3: TGTGCCACCAGCAGAGGCCTGGGGTCCTTTTCCTACGAGCAGTACTTC.